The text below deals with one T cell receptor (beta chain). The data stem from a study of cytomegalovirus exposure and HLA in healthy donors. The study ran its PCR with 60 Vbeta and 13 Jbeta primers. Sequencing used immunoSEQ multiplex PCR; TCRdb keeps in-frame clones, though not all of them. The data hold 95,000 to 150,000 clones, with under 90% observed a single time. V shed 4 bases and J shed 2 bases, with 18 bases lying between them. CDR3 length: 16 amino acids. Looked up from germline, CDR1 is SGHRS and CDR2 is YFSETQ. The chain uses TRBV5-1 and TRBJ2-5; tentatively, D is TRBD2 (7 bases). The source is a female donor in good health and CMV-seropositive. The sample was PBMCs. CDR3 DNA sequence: TGCGCCAGCAGCCCCCACACAGGGAGGGGACAAGAGACCCAGTACTTC. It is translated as CASSPHTGRGQETQYF.